What follows are 31 T cell receptor beta chains derived from one specimen sequenced in a study of CD8 T cells in ankylosing spondylitis. TCRdb passed the 5' RACE reads through MiXCR, listing each CDR3 protein once. The data contain 80,000 to 100,000 distinct CDR3 sequences, about 8.6% of them seen just once; the ten biggest clones take up 9.9%. The sample taken for sequencing was blood, either unsorted or a sorted T cell fraction (not recorded which). The receptors come from a male donor with ankylosing spondylitis or in good health (not recorded which).

This clonotype was recorded only once. This may arise from a read error, as a much more abundant clone is one base away. The V gene is TRBV7-2, the J gene TRBJ1-1; tentative D call: TRBD1 (5 bases). The CDR3 length is 15 residues. In germline, CDR1 is SGHTA, CDR2 FQGNSA. V was pared by 5 bases and J by 0 bases, with 13 bases between. CDR3 protein: CASSIRSGVNTEAFF. CDR3 DNA: TGTGCCAGCAGCATTCGTTCGGGGGTGAACACTGAAGCTTTCTTT.

Only a few counts were recorded for this clonotype. The chain is built from TRBV7-2 and TRBJ1-1, with D tentatively TRBD1 (6 bases). Germline lookup yields CDR1 SGHTA and CDR2 FQGNSA. Trimming removed 4 bases from V and 7 bases from J, with 13 bases in between. The CDR3 contains 13 residues. The CDR3 region is CASSSRGSGEAFF. Written as DNA, the CDR3 is TGTGCCAGCAGCTCCAGGGGTTCTGGTGAAGCTTTCTTT.

This clonotype was detected many times. One junction end does not reproduce the germline sequence, and a read error may be involved. The chain is built from TRBV29-1 and TRBJ1-2; TRBD1 agrees at 7 bases. CDR1 is SQVTM, CDR2 ANQGSEA, per germline. The CDR3 has 14 amino acids. This CDR3 is CSVEGQAIGAGYTF. The CDR3, as DNA: TGCAGCGTGGAAGGACAGGCCATCGGCGCTGGCTACACCTTC.

This clonotype showed up many times. The rearrangement joins TRBV20-1 to TRBJ2-4, with D possibly TRBD1 on 5 matching bases. The CDR3 totals 15 residues. Between the trimmed V and J ends, which lost 4 bases and 0 bases, there was a span of 13 bases. The V gene's germline CDR1 is DFQATT and CDR2 SNEGSKA (reference sequence). CDR3 amino acids: CSATKRGLAKNIQYF. CDR3 bases: TGCAGTGCTACGAAAAGGGGATTAGCCAAAAACATTCAGTACTTC.

This clonotype was counted at least ten times. The chain carries TRBV15 and TRBJ2-7; possibly TRBD2 for D (6 bases). The germline CDR1 and CDR2 sequences are LNHNV and YYDKDF (reference sequence). The germline V and J ends were trimmed by 0 bases and 5 bases, with 8 bases remaining between them. The CDR3 length is 13 residues. CDR3 protein: CATSRDGRDEQYF. The CDR3 DNA follows: TGTGCCACCAGCAGAGACGGGAGAGACGAGCAGTACTTC.

This clonotype was picked up a small number of times. The V call is TRBV4-1, the J call TRBJ2-1; D unclear. The V gene's germline CDR1 is MGHRA and CDR2 YSYEKL. Between the trimmed V and J ends, which lost 3 bases and 6 bases, there was a span of 18 bases. There are 16 residues in the CDR3. The CDR3 region is CASSQIDLIHFNEQFF. CDR3 nucleotide sequence: TGCGCCAGCAGCCAGATAGACCTGATCCACTTCAATGAGCAGTTCTTC.

In this sample, this clonotype turned up many times. This chain links TRBV7-8 with TRBJ2-5; D is perhaps TRBD2 (5 bases). Germline V gives CDR1 SGHVS, CDR2 FQNEAQ. This CDR3 spans 13 amino acids. V gave up 8 bases and J gave up 2 bases, with 12 bases separating them. The CDR3 sequence: CASCSRGQETQYF. The CDR3 DNA follows: TGTGCCAGCTGTTCACGGGGTCAAGAGACCCAGTACTTC.

This clonotype has a count of ten or more. The J gene is TRBJ2-7, the V gene TRBV20-1; 10 bases line up with TRBD1. CDR1 is DFQATT, CDR2 SNEGSKA, per germline (reference sequence). Unmatched junction bases numbered 4, after V lost 5 bases and J lost 3 bases. The CDR3 loop spans 13 amino acids. The CDR3 sequence is CSAYGTGVYEQYF. Written as DNA, the CDR3 is TGCAGTGCTTACGGGACAGGGGTCTACGAGCAGTACTTC.

J is TRBJ2-1 and V is TRBV7-9; weak D call: TRBD2 (6 bases). V was cut by 1 base and J by 0 bases, with 13 bases left in between. CDR3 length: 17 residues. Germline CDR1 and CDR2: SEHNR and FQNEAQ (reference sequence). CDR3 DNA sequence: TGTGCCAGCAGCTTAGGTTCGTTGGGACTCTCCTACAATGAGCAGTTCTTC. This translates into CASSLGSLGLSYNEQFF.

At least ten counts were recorded for this clonotype. The V and J genes are TRBV12-3 or TRBV12-4 and TRBJ2-7; the D is unclear. CDR3 length: 16 residues. The germline V and J ends were trimmed by 4 bases and 1 base, with 17 bases remaining between them. The CDR3 protein is CASSSRLLALSYEQYF. CDR3 DNA sequence: TGTGCCAGCAGTTCGCGCCTCCTCGCCCTTTCCTACGAGCAGTACTTC.

This clonotype has ten or more counts. The chain links TRBV20-1 to TRBJ2-3; weak D call: TRBD1 (6 bases). The V gene lost 5 bases and the J gene lost 0 bases, with 9 bases spanning the gap. Germline CDR1 is DFQATT and CDR2 is SNEGSKA (reference sequence). CDR3 length equals 13 residues. CDR3 region: CSAPGASTDTQYF. The DNA for the CDR3 is TGCAGTGCTCCAGGGGCTAGCACAGATACGCAGTATTTT.

J is TRBJ1-5 and V is TRBV13, with a weak D call TRBD1 (5 bases). Germline V lookup: CDR1 PRHDT, CDR2 FYEKMQ (reference sequence). Between the trimmed V and J ends, which lost 5 bases and 2 bases, there was a span of 10 bases. The CDR3 has 14 residues. The CDR3: CASSEGWGNQPQHF. In DNA form, the CDR3 reads TGTGCCAGCAGCGAGGGGTGGGGCAATCAGCCCCAGCATTTT.

At least ten counts were recorded for this clonotype. The gene calls are TRBV7-9 and TRBJ1-2; possible D gene TRBD1, 6 bases. The CDR3 is 14 residues long. Per germline, CDR1 SEHNR and CDR2 FQNEAQ (reference sequence). V lost 2 bases and J 1 base, leaving 8 bases between the germline ends. The CDR3 region is CASSLNRDNYGYTF. In DNA, the CDR3 is TGTGCCAGCAGCTTAAACAGGGATAACTATGGCTACACCTTC.

This clonotype appeared many times. This sequence joins TRBV5-1 and TRBJ1-1; no clear D. Germline values: CDR1 SGHRS, CDR2 YFSETQ. V lost 2 bases and J 2 bases, leaving 7 bases between the germline ends. The CDR3 loop spans 13 amino acids. The CDR3 loop is CASSLPANTEAFF. CDR3 nucleotide sequence: TGCGCCAGCAGCTTACCGGCCAACACTGAAGCTTTCTTT.

Concerning this clonotype: This could be a read error, since a much larger clone is one nucleotide away. The chain recombines TRBV20-1 with TRBJ1-1; the match to TRBD1 covers 8 bases. This CDR3 is 15 amino acids long. Per the germline V gene, CDR1 is DFQATT and CDR2 is SNEGSKA (reference sequence). Written as DNA, the CDR3 is TGCTGTGCCGGATCACCTCAGGGGGCTAACACTGAAGCTTTCTTT. It yields the protein CCAGSPQGANTEAFF.

The chain combines TRBV7-2 with TRBJ1-2; weak D call: TRBD1 (6 bases). Trimming left V 1 base short and J 6 bases short, with 15 bases between. Germline CDR1 is SGHTA and CDR2 is FQGNSA. This CDR3 comprises 15 residues. CDR3 sequence reads: CASSLDRNREDGYTF. CDR3 in DNA: TGTGCCAGCAGCTTAGATCGGAACAGGGAAGATGGCTACACCTTC.

The chain links TRBV4-3 to TRBJ2-5, with D possibly being TRBD1 or TRBD2 (6 bases each). Trimming took off 0 bases at V and 5 bases at J, with 22 bases between the two ends. The CDR3 spans 18 residues. The germline V gene encodes CDR1 LGHNA and CDR2 YSLEER. DNA of the CDR3: TGCGCCAGCAGCCAAGATCGAGGGGGGACCGGGACATCGGAGACCCAGTACTTC. Its protein is CASSQDRGGTGTSETQYF.

This clonotype was found many times. As DNA, the CDR3 is TGTGCCAGCAGCTTATTGGGACAGGGGGTCTACGAGCAGTACTTC. Its translation is CASSLLGQGVYEQYF. The genes are TRBV7-2 and TRBJ2-7; 11 bases are shared with TRBD1. The trim removed 2 bases at V and 3 bases at J, leaving 3 bases unmatched. The CDR3 spans 15 residues. Germline CDR1 reads SGHTA; CDR2 reads FQGNSA.

Many counts were recorded for this clonotype. The chain links TRBV12-3 or TRBV12-4 to TRBJ1-4; a possible D gene is TRBD1 (6 bases). The CDR3 totals 12 residues. Trimming cost V 6 bases and J 7 bases, with 9 bases left between them. In DNA, the CDR3 is TGTGCCAGCAGAAGGGGGAGTGAAAAACTGTTTTTT. Translating gives CASRRGSEKLFF.

This clonotype was picked up one time. The chain couples TRBV9 to TRBJ2-3; no clear D. The CDR3 spans 12 residues. Trimming stripped 6 bases from V and 7 bases from J, with 12 bases between. Germline CDR1 reads SGDLS; CDR2 reads YYNGEE. The CDR3 sequence is CASTSDWNTQYF. CDR3 nucleotide sequence: TGTGCCAGCACCTCCGACTGGAATACGCAGTATTTT.

The rearrangement links TRBV6-1 to TRBJ2-7, with D unclear. The CDR3 is 13 amino acids. Germline assignment: CDR1 MNHNS and CDR2 SASEGT. Trimming left V 10 bases short and J 2 bases short, with 15 bases between. The CDR3 protein is CATWGQPTYEQYF. The CDR3 DNA sequence: TGTGCCACCTGGGGTCAGCCCACCTACGAGCAGTACTTC.

This clonotype was recorded at least ten times. This chain links TRBV7-9 with TRBJ2-3; unclear D gene. V was cut by 4 bases and J by 3 bases, with 8 bases left in between. CDR3 length: 13 amino acids. CDR1 is SEHNR, CDR2 FQNEAQ, per germline (reference sequence). The DNA for the CDR3 is TGTGCCAGCAGCTCCCAGTCGACAGATACGCAGTATTTT. It translates to CASSSQSTDTQYF.

This clonotype was observed many times. The chain carries TRBV7-8 and TRBJ1-4, with TRBD1 identical over 7 bases. Trimming removed 10 bases from V and 3 bases from J; junction bases left unmatched: 5. This CDR3 has 13 amino acids. Per germline, CDR1 SGHVS and CDR2 FQNEAQ. CDR3 residues: CATRDRANEKLFF. As DNA, the CDR3 is TGTGCCACCCGGGACAGAGCTAATGAAAAACTGTTTTTT. The complete variable domain, with remaining parts taken from reference TRBV7-8 and TRBJ1-4, reads GAGVSQSPRYKVAKRGQDVALRCDPISGHVSLFWYQQALGQGPEFLTYFQNEAQLDKSGLPSDRFFAERPEGSVSTLKIQRTQQEDSAVYLCATRDRANEKLFFGSGTQLSVL.

This clonotype was seen repeatedly, ten times or more. The chain links TRBV20-1 to TRBJ1-1; 7 positions match TRBD1. Germline trimming cut 6 bases from V and 0 bases from J; bases unmatched to any gene: 4. The germline CDR1 and CDR2 sequences are DFQATT and SNEGSKA (reference sequence). The CDR3 spans 13 residues. CDR3 DNA sequence: TGCAGTGCCCCGGGACAGATGAACACTGAAGCTTTCTTT. It yields the protein CSAPGQMNTEAFF.

V and J are TRBV12-3 or TRBV12-4 and TRBJ2-5, with D perhaps TRBD1 (6 bases). Trimming shortened V by 6 bases and J by 5 bases, and 13 bases separated the two germline ends. The CDR3 extends over 13 amino acids. CDR3 region: CASSPDQGETQYF. Written as DNA, the CDR3 is TGTGCCAGCAGCCCCGACCAGGGGGAGACCCAGTACTTC.

This clonotype was counted a few times. The chain joins TRBV29-1 to TRBJ1-2; a possible D gene is TRBD1 (5 bases). Deletions cut 3 bases from V and 2 bases from J, with 19 bases between. CDR1 and CDR2 (germline): SQVTM, ANQGSEA. This CDR3 comprises 16 residues. The CDR3 nucleotides read TGCAGCGTTGAGTGGGGGGTAGACAGCCCGAACTATGGCTACACCTTC. Translation gives CSVEWGVDSPNYGYTF.

The sample holds many counts of this clonotype. The gene calls are TRBV29-1 and TRBJ2-1; a possible D gene is TRBD1 (5 bases). The V and J ends lost 7 bases and 0 bases respectively, with 19 bases between them. Germline V gene lookup returns CDR1 SQVTM and CDR2 ANQGSEA. CDR3 length equals 16 residues. The CDR3 sequence is CSGLTAQGSSYNEQFF. The CDR3 nucleotides are TGCAGCGGCCTAACCGCCCAGGGTAGCTCCTACAATGAGCAGTTCTTC.

About this clonotype: A junction boundary mismatches the germline segment, possibly from a read error. The chain joins TRBV20-1 to TRBJ1-1, with a possible D match to TRBD1 (5 bases). CDR3 length equals 14 residues. Germline V CDR1 and CDR2: DFQATT, SNEGSKA (reference sequence). The CDR3 here is CSAPRDGGSTAAFF. The CDR3 coding sequence is TGCAGTGCCCCCAGGGACGGGGGAAGCACTGCAGCTTTCTTT.

This clonotype was detected ten times or more. The chain employs TRBV12-3 or TRBV12-4 and TRBJ2-3; 8 nucleotides agree with TRBD1. V gave up 11 bases and J gave up 3 bases; unmatched junction bases: 10. This CDR3 has 14 residues. CDR3 coding DNA: TGTGCCTCCTCCTCCGGGACAGGAACAGATACGCAGTATTTT. It codes for CASSSGTGTDTQYF.

This clonotype was seen only a few times. V usage is TRBV7-9 and J usage is TRBJ1-2, with D possibly being TRBD1 (5 bases). Germline loops: CDR1 SEHNR, CDR2 FQNEAQ (reference sequence). The CDR3 runs 14 residues. With 5 bases removed from V and 4 bases from J, the gap between germline ends came to 14 bases. The CDR3 sequence is CASSPGGLGYGYTF. The DNA for the CDR3 is TGTGCCAGCAGCCCCGGGGGTCTCGGCTATGGCTACACCTTC.

This clonotype was observed many times. The rearrangement joins TRBV6-1 to TRBJ2-3; D call uncertain. Per germline, CDR1 MNHNS and CDR2 SASEGT. Trimming took off 2 bases at V and 6 bases at J, with 15 bases between the two ends. The CDR3 length is 15 residues. CDR3 loop: CASSERRRSSDTQYF. In DNA, the CDR3 is TGTGCCAGCAGTGAACGCCGGAGAAGTTCGGATACGCAGTATTTT.